The 21 T cell receptor beta chains below all came from one sample that was sequenced in a study of blood T cell repertoires in COVID-19. Generated by immunoSEQ multiplex PCR, the TCRdb table keeps only in-frame clones and is missing some. This sample has some 170,000 clones, with about four fifths found just once. The sequenced sample was peripheral blood. These TCRs come from a man aged 60 to 75 with active or convalescent COVID-19.

The rearrangement links TRBV10-3 to TRBJ2-5, with 9 bases that match TRBD2. Germline V gene data show CDR1 as ENHRY and CDR2 as SYGVKD. CDR3 length equals 16 residues. The J segment lost 0 bases and the V segment lost 0 bases, leaving 2 bases of the junction unmatched. Written as DNA, the CDR3 is TGTGCCATCAGTGAGTCGACTAGCGGCTACCAAGAGACCCAGTACTTC. Its protein product is CAISESTSGYQETQYF.

The CDR3 region is CASSLYISGSQDTQYF. The CDR3 nucleotides read TGTGCCAGCAGTTTATACATTAGCGGATCGCAGGATACGCAGTATTTT. The chain couples TRBV28 to TRBJ2-3, with a weak D call TRBD2 (6 bases). Germline V CDR1 and CDR2: MDHEN, SYDVKM. The CDR3 length is 16 residues. V was pared by 1 base and J by 6 bases, with 17 bases between.

This rearrangement joins TRBV6-5 to TRBJ2-7; D is undetermined. CDR1 and CDR2 (germline): MNHEY, SVGAGI. Trimming stripped 0 bases from V and 8 bases from J, with 17 bases between. The CDR3 length is 15 residues. The CDR3 DNA sequence: TGTGCCAGCAGTTACTCGGCAGTCAAAAGAACGCAGCAGTACTTC. Residues: CASSYSAVKRTQQYF.

This sequence joins TRBV19 and TRBJ1-5, with 7 bases that match TRBD1. CDR1 is LNHDA and CDR2 is SQIVND in the germline V gene (reference sequence). Trimming cost V 1 base and J 4 bases; bases outside gene matches: 4. This CDR3 region has 15 residues. CDR3: CASSIVGQENQPQHF. The CDR3 DNA is TGTGCCAGTAGTATAGTTGGACAGGAGAATCAGCCCCAGCATTTT.

The chain is built from TRBV6-5 and TRBJ1-2; D is ambiguous. The CDR3 extends over 13 amino acids. CDR1 is MNHEY and CDR2 is SVGAGI in the germline V gene. Trimming took 7 bases from V and 7 from J, leaving 16 bases between them. The chain's CDR3 is CASIPTSEGGYTF. The CDR3 DNA sequence: TGTGCCAGCATTCCGACCAGCGAAGGTGGCTACACCTTC.

Of note for this clone: The sample contains more than one DNA sequence encoding this CDR3. This chain connects TRBV18 to TRBJ2-7, with D uncertain. Germline-derived CDR1 and CDR2 are KGHSH and LQKENI. V shed 1 base and J shed 3 bases, with 7 bases lying between them. The CDR3 spans 13 residues. CDR3 residues: CASSPRSSYEQYF. DNA of the CDR3: TGTGCCAGCTCACCACGAAGTAGCTACGAGCAGTACTTC.

The sample holds a few counts of this clone. The V gene is TRBV5-3, the J gene TRBJ1-4; TRBD1 agrees at 7 bases. TRBV5-3 is an ORF for which the function is uncertain. The CDR3 has 18 amino acids. Trimming took 4 bases from V and 0 from J; bases not matched to a gene: 12. DNA for the CDR3: TGTGCCAGAAGCCGCGACGTGGGGACAGTCGCAACTAATGAAAAACTGTTTTTT. It is translated as CARSRDVGTVATNEKLFF.

The V call is TRBV28, the J call TRBJ1-3, with D possibly TRBD1 on 6 matching bases. The germline V and J ends were trimmed by 4 bases and 1 base, with 14 bases remaining between them. In germline, CDR1 is MDHEN, CDR2 SYDVKM. The CDR3 sequence is 16 residues long. CDR3 sequence reads: CASSSHDRPSGNTIYF. The CDR3 DNA reads TGTGCCAGCAGTTCCCACGACAGGCCGTCTGGAAACACCATATATTTT.

The chain joins TRBV6-6 to TRBJ1-1; 7 nucleotides match TRBD1. From germline, CDR1 is MNHNY and CDR2 SVGAGI (reference sequence). V lost 4 bases, J lost 11 bases, and 10 bases stayed unmatched. The CDR3 contains 13 residues. CDR3 in amino acids: CASSSIDRDSAFF. The DNA for the CDR3 is TGTGCCAGCAGTTCAATAGACCGGGACAGCGCTTTCTTT.

The chain joins TRBV7-2 to TRBJ2-1, with 8 bases identical to TRBD2. The CDR3 is 14 residues long. V dropped 5 bases and J dropped 8; count of bases not matched to a gene: 8. Germline V gene sequence: CDR1 SGHTA, CDR2 FQGNSA. CDR3 sequence reads: CASSTRTSTDEQFF. DNA of the CDR3: TGTGCCAGCAGCACACGGACTAGCACGGATGAGCAGTTCTTC.

The V call is TRBV28, the J call TRBJ1-2; 7 bases agree with TRBD1. This CDR3 has 13 amino acids. The germline V gene has CDR1 MDHEN and CDR2 SYDVKM. The trim removed 6 bases at V and 0 bases at J, leaving 1 base unmatched. The DNA for the CDR3 is TGTGCCAGCAGCGGGACAGCTAACTATGGCTACACCTTC. Amino acid sequence: CASSGTANYGYTF.

The rearrangement links TRBV19 to TRBJ1-5; 7 nucleotides align to TRBD1. The CDR3 runs to 15 residues. CDR1 is LNHDA, CDR2 SQIVND, per germline (reference sequence). V lost 5 bases to trimming and J lost 2 bases; unmatched junction nucleotides: 6. CDR3 in amino acids: CASSLGGGGNQPQHF. DNA of the CDR3: TGTGCCAGTAGTCTAGGGGGCGGAGGCAATCAGCCCCAGCATTTT. Full variable domain (remainder filled in from reference TRBV19 and TRBJ1-5): DGGITQSPKYLFRKEGQNVTLSCEQNLNHDAMYWYRQDPGQGLRLIYYSQIVNDFQKGDIAEGYSVSREKKESFPLTVTSAQKNPTAFYLCASSLGGGGNQPQHFGDGTRLSIL.

The J gene is TRBJ1-5, the V gene TRBV5-5; no reliable D call. With 3 bases removed from V and 1 base from J, the gap between germline ends came to 23 bases. Germline V gives CDR1 SGHKS, CDR2 YYEKEE (reference sequence). The CDR3 sequence is 19 residues long. CDR3 loop: CASSSGSGFGGLSNQPQHF. The CDR3 nucleotides are TGTGCCAGCAGCTCTGGTAGCGGGTTTGGCGGGCTGAGCAATCAGCCCCAGCATTTT.

This clone turned up a few times. The chain uses TRBV19 and TRBJ1-3, with TRBD1 identical over 9 bases. CDR3 length: 14 residues. Germline CDR1 and CDR2: LNHDA and SQIVND (reference sequence). V was clipped by 6 bases and J by 8 bases; unmatched bases: 8. The CDR3, as DNA: TGTGCCAGTAGCCCGGGACAGGGTCGGGACACCATATATTTT. Translation gives CASSPGQGRDTIYF. The complete variable domain, with remaining parts taken from reference TRBV19 and TRBJ1-3, reads DGGITQSPKYLFRKEGQNVTLSCEQNLNHDAMYWYRQDPGQGLRLIYYSQIVNDFQKGDIAEGYSVSREKKESFPLTVTSAQKNPTAFYLCASSPGQGRDTIYFGEGSWLTVV.

V is TRBV5-4 and J is TRBJ2-5; the D gene is possibly TRBD1 (7 bases). The CDR3 covers 15 residues. Germline V gives CDR1 SGHNT, CDR2 YYREEE (reference sequence). Trimming pared 0 bases from V and 1 base from J, leaving 10 bases between. For the CDR3, the DNA is TGTGCCAGCAGCTTGGCCAGGGGGGTCCAAGAGACCCAGTACTTC. Its translation: CASSLARGVQETQYF.

This clone turned up a few times. The gene calls are TRBV7-9 and TRBJ2-3; TRBD1 is a possible D gene (5 bases). V lost 1 base to trimming and J lost 8 bases, with 10 bases between them. The CDR3 is made up of 13 amino acids. Germline CDR1 SEHNR, CDR2 FQNEAQ (reference sequence). The CDR3 bases are TGTGCCAGCAGCTTAGGGGGCGGCGGTACGCAGTATTTT. Protein: CASSLGGGGTQYF.

The chain uses TRBV6-6 and TRBJ2-7; 11 bases map to TRBD1. The trim removed 8 bases at V and 2 bases at J, leaving 5 bases unmatched. Germline CDR1 is MNHNY and CDR2 is SVGAGI (reference sequence). The length of the CDR3 is 14 residues. This chain's CDR3 is CASSRTGGPYEQYF. CDR3 coding DNA: TGTGCCAGCTCAAGGACAGGGGGCCCCTACGAGCAGTACTTC.

This clone was detected only a few times. The chain joins TRBV7-9 to TRBJ2-1, with 11 positions matching TRBD2. Trimming took 5 bases from V and 0 from J; bases not matched to a gene: 3. Germline-derived CDR1 and CDR2 are SEHNR and FQNEAQ (reference sequence). This CDR3 region has 16 residues. The CDR3 is CASSETSGSSYNEQFF. In DNA, the CDR3 is TGTGCCAGCAGCGAAACTAGCGGGAGCTCCTACAATGAGCAGTTCTTC.

The rearrangement joins TRBV28 to TRBJ1-2, with D perhaps TRBD1 (6 bases). The V end was cut by 5 bases, the J end by 5 bases, with 15 bases between. This CDR3 is 14 amino acids long. Germline V gene lookup returns CDR1 MDHEN and CDR2 SYDVKM. The CDR3 reads CASSTQGEDYGYTF. CDR3 in DNA: TGTGCCAGCAGTACACAGGGAGAAGATTATGGCTACACCTTC.

The J gene is TRBJ2-7, the V gene TRBV3-1 (or the pseudogene TRBV3-2); 12 nucleotides align to TRBD2. V lost 1 base to trimming and J lost 2 bases; unmatched junction nucleotides: 0. Germline-derived CDR1 and CDR2 are LGHDT and YNNKEL (reference sequence). CDR3 size: 15 residues. The CDR3 region has the DNA TGTGCCAGCAGCCAAGGGACTAGCGGGGCCTACGAGCAGTACTTC. Translated: CASSQGTSGAYEQYF.

A note on this clone: A much larger clonotype is one base distant, so this may be a read error. The J gene is TRBJ2-7, the V gene TRBV19, with D hard to call. This CDR3 has 15 amino acids. The ends were cut back, 9 bases at V and 7 bases at J, with 25 bases in the middle. Germline loops: CDR1 LNHDA, CDR2 SQIVND (reference sequence). The CDR3 region is CARTKNPDGSEEQYF. CDR3 nucleotides: TGTGCCAGAACCAAAAACCCAGACGGGTCTGAAGAGCAGTACTTC. Looking up the rest from reference TRBV19 and TRBJ2-7 gives the full variable domain: DGGITQSPKYLFRKEGQNVTLSCEQNLNHDAMYWYRQDPGQGLRLIYYSQIVNDFQKGDIAEGYSVSREKKESFPLTVTSAQKNPTAFYLCARTKNPDGSEEQYFGPGTRLTVT.